One sample yielded the 31 T cell receptor beta chains listed below, sequenced in a study of blood T cells in healthy people across ages. The authors ran a second PCR of about 7 to 12 cycles using a sample-barcoded 5' primer and a J-beta primer mix. Each CDR3 protein is one row after TCRdb ran MiXCR on the 5' RACE reads. The data show some 1.4 million distinct CDR3 sequences, about 40% seen once. Source material: blood. The receptors come from a woman between 18 and 30 years old in good health.

The chain carries TRBV15 and TRBJ1-5; 8 bases are shared with TRBD1. The J segment lost 7 bases and the V segment lost 9 bases, leaving 11 bases of the junction unmatched. Germline-derived CDR1 and CDR2 are LNHNV and YYDKDF (reference sequence). CDR3 length: 14 residues. The CDR3 DNA follows: TGTGCCACAGCATATCAGGGGGCTAACCAGCCCCAGCATTTT. It codes for CATAYQGANQPQHF.

This chain uses TRBV20-1 with TRBJ2-4; weak D call: TRBD1 (7 bases). This CDR3 contains 15 residues. Deletions cut 7 bases from V and 0 bases from J, with 16 bases between. Germline CDR1 reads DFQATT; CDR2 reads SNEGSKA (reference sequence). The CDR3: CSVESQGGAKNIQYF. The CDR3, as DNA: TGCAGTGTTGAGAGCCAGGGGGGAGCCAAAAACATTCAGTACTTC.

This clonotype was counted only a few times. The genes are TRBV9 and TRBJ2-5, with no clear D. The end of the DNA aligns better with TRBJ2-7, so the J call may be wrong. The CDR3 consists of 14 residues. Germline-derived CDR1 and CDR2 are SGDLS and YYNGEE. This CDR3 reads CASSTGLVNTEQYF. The DNA for the CDR3 is TGTGCCAGCAGCACCGGGCTCGTGAACACCGAGCAGTACTTC.

The J gene is TRBJ2-7, the V gene TRBV4-1; 8 bases align to TRBD1. Trimming took 0 bases from V and 0 from J; bases not matched to a gene: 10. The CDR3 is 18 amino acids. Per germline, CDR1 MGHRA and CDR2 YSYEKL. Written as DNA, the CDR3 is TGCGCCAGCAGCCAAGACCCAAGACAGGGGCGGAACTCCTACGAGCAGTACTTC. Its translation: CASSQDPRQGRNSYEQYF.

The gene calls are TRBV7-8 and TRBJ2-7; the match to TRBD1 covers 8 bases. In germline, CDR1 is SGHVS, CDR2 FQNEAQ. The CDR3 length is 15 residues. The V and J ends lost 1 base and 6 bases, in that order; junction bases with no gene match: 8. The CDR3 spells CASSLVSGRGREQYF. DNA for the CDR3: TGTGCCAGCAGCTTAGTCTCCGGCAGGGGGCGCGAGCAGTACTTC.

In its sample, this clonotype was seen a few times. The chain links TRBV5-1 to TRBJ1-2; 8 bases match TRBD1. V trimming: 0 bases; J trimming: 7 bases; junction bases outside the gene matches: 8. CDR1 SGHRS and CDR2 YFSETQ come from the germline V gene. This CDR3 is built from 15 residues. The CDR3 DNA follows: TGCGCCAGCAGCTTGGAGGGTCGACAGGGGTTTGGCTACACCTTC. Protein: CASSLEGRQGFGYTF.

This chain uses TRBV6-5 with TRBJ1-6; possible D gene TRBD1, 6 bases. V gave up 5 bases and J gave up 6 bases, with 14 bases separating them. Germline V gene sequence: CDR1 MNHEY, CDR2 SVGAGI. There are 15 residues in the CDR3. CDR3: CASSKRGGGNSPLHF. The CDR3 nucleotides are TGTGCCAGCAGTAAACGAGGGGGTGGTAATTCACCCCTCCACTTT.

The V gene is TRBV28, the J gene TRBJ2-3; tentatively, D is TRBD1 or TRBD2 (5 bases each). V was pared by 5 bases and J by 3 bases, with 24 bases between. The CDR3 totals 18 residues. Germline CDR1 and CDR2: MDHEN and SYDVKM. The CDR3 here is CASSPKPGTRKFTDTQYF. The CDR3 DNA is TGTGCCAGCAGTCCTAAACCCGGGACGAGGAAGTTTACAGATACGCAGTATTTT.

The gene calls are TRBV27 and TRBJ1-2; TRBD1 is a possible D gene (6 bases). The V gene lost 5 bases and the J gene lost 5 bases, with 18 bases spanning the gap. The CDR3 is 15 residues long. Germline V lookup: CDR1 MNHEY, CDR2 SMNVEV (reference sequence). The CDR3 region is CASSPAVGGRYGYTF. The CDR3 nucleotides are TGTGCCAGCAGTCCTGCGGTTGGGGGCCGGTATGGCTACACCTTC.

The rearrangement uses TRBV7-2 and TRBJ1-5, with a weak D call TRBD1 (5 bases). This CDR3 has 18 residues. V was trimmed by 1 base and J by 0 bases, leaving 16 bases between them. Germline CDR1 and CDR2: SGHTA and FQGNSA. In DNA, the CDR3 is TGTGCCAGCAGCTTAGGCCCTGCAGGGATGGATAGCAATCAGCCCCAGCATTTT. This sequence encodes CASSLGPAGMDSNQPQHF.

CDR3 bases: TGTGCCAGCAGTTCAGGGACAGGTTTTAGCTACGAGCAGTACTTC. Protein sequence: CASSSGTGFSYEQYF. The chain carries TRBV27 and TRBJ2-7; 8 bases are a match to TRBD1. CDR3 length equals 15 residues. Germline CDR1 reads MNHEY; CDR2 reads SMNVEV (reference sequence). V trimming: 4 bases; J trimming: 3 bases; junction bases outside the gene matches: 8.

V and J are TRBV6-5 and TRBJ2-1; 7 bases agree with TRBD1. The V gene's germline CDR1 is MNHEY and CDR2 SVGAGI. The trim removed 6 bases at V and 9 bases at J, leaving 2 bases unmatched. The CDR3 totals 11 residues. The CDR3 nucleotides read TGTGCCAGCAGCCACAGGGGTGAGCAGTTCTTC. Encoded protein: CASSHRGEQFF.

This clonotype has just a few counts. The CDR3 protein is CASSPRDRVNYGYTF. As DNA, the CDR3 is TGTGCCAGCAGCCCCCGGGACAGGGTTAACTATGGCTACACCTTC. The J gene is TRBJ1-2, the V gene TRBV3-1, with TRBD1 matching 9 bases. This CDR3 region has 15 residues. Germline V gene lookup returns CDR1 LGHDT and CDR2 YNNKEL (reference sequence). V was pared by 4 bases and J by 1 base, with 4 bases of the junction left unmatched.

The DNA for the CDR3 is TGTGCCAGCTATCCGTTGGACAGCAACTATTACGAGCAGTACTTC. Protein: CASYPLDSNYYEQYF. The chain carries TRBV5-5 and TRBJ2-7; TRBD1 might be the D (6 bases). Trimming stripped 7 bases from V and 4 bases from J, with 21 bases between. Looked up from germline, CDR1 is SGHKS and CDR2 is YYEKEE (reference sequence). This CDR3 has 15 residues.

This chain joins TRBV7-6 and TRBJ1-6; no clear D. The CDR3 contains 14 residues. CDR1 is SGHVS, CDR2 FNYEAQ, per germline. V was shortened by 4 bases and J by 5 bases, with 9 bases between the two germline ends. The CDR3 region has the DNA TGTGCCAGCAGCTCTATAGGGAATAATTCACCCCTCCACTTT. It yields the protein CASSSIGNNSPLHF.

This clonotype was detected many times. This chain links TRBV27 with TRBJ2-1; D not certain. This CDR3 region has 13 residues. Germline CDR1 MNHEY, CDR2 SMNVEV (reference sequence). V lost 5 bases and J 6 bases, leaving 11 bases between the germline ends. CDR3 sequence: CASSVSHRNEQFF. In DNA form, the CDR3 reads TGTGCCAGCAGTGTGAGTCATCGCAATGAGCAGTTCTTC.

This clonotype was seen a handful of times. The J gene is TRBJ1-3, the V gene TRBV12-3 or TRBV12-4; 8 nucleotides align to TRBD1. The CDR3 totals 14 residues. Unmatched junction bases numbered 5, after V lost 3 bases and J lost 7 bases. The CDR3 nucleotides are TGTGCCAGCAGTTTTGACAGGGGAAGTAACACCATATATTTT. Amino acids: CASSFDRGSNTIYF.

This clonotype turned up a few times. The chain links TRBV15 to TRBJ1-5; no firm D call. V dropped 8 bases and J dropped 0 bases, with 14 bases sitting between them. CDR3 length equals 15 residues. The germline gives CDR1 LNHNV, CDR2 YYDKDF (reference sequence). CDR3 sequence: CATSTTGDSNQPQHF. The CDR3 region has the DNA TGTGCCACCTCAACCACTGGGGATAGCAATCAGCCCCAGCATTTT.

This clonotype was counted only a few times. The chain has TRBV29-1 and TRBJ1-1; no clear D gene. Germline V gene lookup returns CDR1 SQVTM and CDR2 ANQGSEA. The CDR3 extends over 13 amino acids. Trimming removed 6 bases at V and 0 bases at J, with 11 bases between. The CDR3 loop reads CSVSTRVNTEAFF. The DNA for the CDR3 is TGCAGCGTCTCTACGAGAGTGAACACTGAAGCTTTCTTT.

The V and J genes are TRBV4-1 and TRBJ1-2; unclear D gene. V was trimmed by 8 bases and J by 4 bases, leaving 14 bases between them. The CDR3 is 13 residues long. Germline V lookup: CDR1 MGHRA, CDR2 YSYEKL. The CDR3 region has the DNA TGCGCCAGCCCGGGGAGCAAGGGCTATGGCTACACCTTC. Encoded protein: CASPGSKGYGYTF.

This clonotype occurred a few times. J is TRBJ1-6 and V is TRBV18, with 11 bases that match TRBD1. The CDR3 loop spans 16 amino acids. The V and J ends lost 3 bases and 7 bases, in that order; junction bases with no gene match: 5. Germline V gene data show CDR1 as KGHSH and CDR2 as LQKENI. The CDR3 bases are TGTGCCAGCTCACCCGGGACAGGGGGTCGGAATTCACCCCTCCACTTT. Encoded protein: CASSPGTGGRNSPLHF.

The chain carries TRBV20-1 and TRBJ1-1, with 10 bases identical to TRBD1. This CDR3 has 16 residues. In germline, CDR1 is DFQATT, CDR2 SNEGSKA (reference sequence). V lost 7 bases to trimming and J lost 0 bases; unmatched junction nucleotides: 11. The CDR3 DNA is TGCAGTGTCGTTACCGGGACAGGGGACATGAACACTGAAGCTTTCTTT. Translating it yields CSVVTGTGDMNTEAFF.

At least ten counts were recorded for this clonotype. The chain is built from TRBV4-1 and TRBJ2-3; D unclear. The length of the CDR3 is 12 residues. V was clipped by 0 bases and J by 5 bases, with 3 bases between them. CDR1 is MGHRA and CDR2 is YSYEKL in the germline V gene. Written as DNA, the CDR3 is TGCGCCAGCAGCCAAGACCGAGATACGCAGTATTTT. Protein product: CASSQDRDTQYF.

This clonotype showed up just a few times. V is TRBV7-2 and J is TRBJ1-2; 11 bases agree with TRBD1. Per germline, CDR1 SGHTA and CDR2 FQGNSA. V trimming: 1 base; J trimming: 3 bases; junction bases outside the gene matches: 4. CDR3 length equals 16 residues. The CDR3: CASSLVWDRGDYGYTF. CDR3 nucleotides: TGTGCCAGCAGCTTAGTGTGGGACAGGGGGGACTATGGCTACACCTTC.

The sample holds a few counts of this clonotype. The J gene is TRBJ2-1, the V gene TRBV6-1; no clear D. The V gene lost 6 bases and the J gene lost 5 bases, with 5 bases spanning the gap. Germline CDR1 reads MNHNS; CDR2 reads SASEGT. The CDR3 extends over 11 amino acids. The DNA of the CDR3 is TGTGCCAGCAGGCCCGACAATGAGCAGTTCTTC. Protein sequence: CASRPDNEQFF.

The sample holds a few counts of this clonotype. The gene calls are TRBV7-9 and TRBJ2-1; TRBD2 agrees at 11 bases. The CDR3 spans 20 residues. The trim removed 1 base at V and 7 bases at J, leaving 18 bases unmatched. Germline assignment: CDR1 SEHNR and CDR2 FQNEAQ (reference sequence). For the CDR3, the DNA is TGTGCCAGCAGCTTAGTTAAAGGTAGCGGGAGGGCGACGTCCTCTAATGAGCAGTTCTTC. Amino acids: CASSLVKGSGRATSSNEQFF.

This clonotype was detected a few times. The V call is TRBV5-1, the J call TRBJ2-1; 10 bases align to TRBD2. The CDR3 sequence is 18 residues long. CDR1 and CDR2 (germline): SGHRS, YFSETQ. J gave up 5 bases and V 0 bases, and 11 bases lay outside the gene matches. The CDR3 bases are TGCGCCAGCAGCTTGGGTAGCGGGGGGATTACAGGGAACAATGAGCAGTTCTTC. The encoded protein is CASSLGSGGITGNNEQFF. Full variable domain (outside the CDR3, taken from reference TRBV5-1 and TRBJ2-1): KAGVTQTPRYLIKTRGQQVTLSCSPISGHRSVSWYQQTPGQGLQFLFEYFSETQRNKGNFPGRFSGRQFSNSRSEMNVSTLELGDSALYLCASSLGSGGITGNNEQFFGPGTRLTVL.

The chain combines TRBV7-9 with TRBJ2-1; D might be TRBD1 (6 bases). Germline V gene lookup returns CDR1 SEHNR and CDR2 FQNEAQ (reference sequence). The length of the CDR3 is 15 residues. Trimming stripped 2 bases from V and 10 bases from J, with 18 bases between. The CDR3 loop is CASSLNRERGHEQFF. The CDR3 DNA follows: TGTGCCAGCAGCTTAAACCGCGAAAGGGGACACGAGCAGTTCTTC.

Points on this clonotype: The CDR3 carries no conserved terminal phenylalanine or tryptophan, so it likely arises from a read error. The chain couples TRBV6-5 to TRBJ2-7, with unresolved D. The CDR3 spans 13 residues. V lost 6 bases to trimming and J lost 6 bases, with 15 bases between them. Germline values: CDR1 MNHEY, CDR2 SVGAGI. The CDR3 nucleotides are TGTGCCAGCAGCACCGGCCACAATGGCGAGCAGTACTTA. Translating gives CASSTGHNGEQYL.

This clonotype has more than one count but fewer than ten. The chain uses TRBV6-5 and TRBJ2-5; D is uncertain. This CDR3 is 12 amino acids long. Germline loops: CDR1 MNHEY, CDR2 SVGAGI. V was shortened by 8 bases and J by 3 bases, with 10 bases between the two germline ends. The CDR3 loop reads CASGYREETQYF. For the CDR3, the DNA is TGTGCCAGCGGGTATCGGGAAGAGACCCAGTACTTC.

This chain links TRBV20-1 with TRBJ1-6, with D unclear. This CDR3 is 11 amino acids long. From germline, CDR1 is DFQATT and CDR2 SNEGSKA (reference sequence). V lost 6 bases and J 14 bases, leaving 14 bases between the germline ends. CDR3: CSAPRWGTLHF. For the CDR3, the DNA is TGCAGTGCCCCCCGGTGGGGTACCCTCCACTTT.